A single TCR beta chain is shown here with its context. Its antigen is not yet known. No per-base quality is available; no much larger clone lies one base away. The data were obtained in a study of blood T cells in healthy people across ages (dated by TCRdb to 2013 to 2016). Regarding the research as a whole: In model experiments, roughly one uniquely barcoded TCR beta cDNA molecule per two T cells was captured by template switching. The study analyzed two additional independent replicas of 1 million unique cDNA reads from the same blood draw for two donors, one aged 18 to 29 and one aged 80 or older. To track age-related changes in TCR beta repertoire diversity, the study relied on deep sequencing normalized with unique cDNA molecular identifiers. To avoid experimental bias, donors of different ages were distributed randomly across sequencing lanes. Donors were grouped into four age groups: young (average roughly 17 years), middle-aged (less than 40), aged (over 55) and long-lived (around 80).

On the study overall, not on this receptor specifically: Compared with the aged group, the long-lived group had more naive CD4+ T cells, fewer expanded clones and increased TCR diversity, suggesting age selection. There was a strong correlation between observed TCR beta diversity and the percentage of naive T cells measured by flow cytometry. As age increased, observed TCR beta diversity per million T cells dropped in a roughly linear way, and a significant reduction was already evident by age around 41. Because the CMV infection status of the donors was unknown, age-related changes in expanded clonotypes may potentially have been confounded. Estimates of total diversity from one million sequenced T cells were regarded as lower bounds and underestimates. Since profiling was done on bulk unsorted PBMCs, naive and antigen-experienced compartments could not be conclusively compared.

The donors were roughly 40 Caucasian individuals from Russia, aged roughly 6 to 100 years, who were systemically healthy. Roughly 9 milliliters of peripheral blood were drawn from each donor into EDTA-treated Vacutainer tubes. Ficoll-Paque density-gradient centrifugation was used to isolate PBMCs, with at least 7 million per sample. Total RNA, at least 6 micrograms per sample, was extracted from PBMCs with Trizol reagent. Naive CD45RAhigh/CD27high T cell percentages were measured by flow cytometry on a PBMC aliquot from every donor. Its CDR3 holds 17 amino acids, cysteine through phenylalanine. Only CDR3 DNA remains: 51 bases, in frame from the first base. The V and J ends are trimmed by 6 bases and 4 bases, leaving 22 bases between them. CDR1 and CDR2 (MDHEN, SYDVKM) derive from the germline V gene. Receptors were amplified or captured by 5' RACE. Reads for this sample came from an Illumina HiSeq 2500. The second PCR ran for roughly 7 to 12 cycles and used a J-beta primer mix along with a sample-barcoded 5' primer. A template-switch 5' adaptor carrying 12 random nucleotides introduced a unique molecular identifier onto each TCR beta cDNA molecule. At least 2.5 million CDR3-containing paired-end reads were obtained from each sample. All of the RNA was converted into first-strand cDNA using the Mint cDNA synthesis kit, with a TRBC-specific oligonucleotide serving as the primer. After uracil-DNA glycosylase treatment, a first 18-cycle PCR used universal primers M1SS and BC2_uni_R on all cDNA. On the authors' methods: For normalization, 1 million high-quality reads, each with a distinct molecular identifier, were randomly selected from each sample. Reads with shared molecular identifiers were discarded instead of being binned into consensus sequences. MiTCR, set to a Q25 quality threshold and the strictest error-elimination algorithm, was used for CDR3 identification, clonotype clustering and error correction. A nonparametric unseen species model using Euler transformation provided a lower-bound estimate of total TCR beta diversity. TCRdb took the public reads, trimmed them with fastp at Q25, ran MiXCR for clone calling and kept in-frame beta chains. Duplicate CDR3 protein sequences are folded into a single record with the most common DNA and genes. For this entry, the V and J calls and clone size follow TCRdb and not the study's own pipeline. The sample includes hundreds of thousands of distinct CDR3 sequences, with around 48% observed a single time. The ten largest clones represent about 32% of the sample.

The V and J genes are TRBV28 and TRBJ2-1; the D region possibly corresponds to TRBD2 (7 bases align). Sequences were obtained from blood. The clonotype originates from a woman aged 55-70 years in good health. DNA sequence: TGTGCCAGCAGGTCCAGGGGATTGCGGGAGAGGTACAATGAGCAGTTCTTC. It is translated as CASRSRGLRERYNEQFF.